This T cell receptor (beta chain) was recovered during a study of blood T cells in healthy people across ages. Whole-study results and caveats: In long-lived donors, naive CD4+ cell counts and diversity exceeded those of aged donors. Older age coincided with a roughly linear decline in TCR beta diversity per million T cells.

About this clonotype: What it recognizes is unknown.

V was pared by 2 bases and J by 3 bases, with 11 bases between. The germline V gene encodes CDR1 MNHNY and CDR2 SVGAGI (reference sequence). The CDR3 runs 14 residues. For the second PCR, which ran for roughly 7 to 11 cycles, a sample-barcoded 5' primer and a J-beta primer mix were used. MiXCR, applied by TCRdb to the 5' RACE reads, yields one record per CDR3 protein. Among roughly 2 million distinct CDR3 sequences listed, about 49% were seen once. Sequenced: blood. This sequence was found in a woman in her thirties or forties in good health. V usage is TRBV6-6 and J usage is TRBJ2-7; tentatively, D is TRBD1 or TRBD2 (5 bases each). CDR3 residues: CASSYEAGSYEQYF. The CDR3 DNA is TGTGCCAGCAGTTACGAGGCAGGGAGCTACGAGCAGTACTTC.